This T cell receptor beta chain was observed in a study of cytomegalovirus exposure and HLA in healthy donors. From germline, CDR1 is LGHNA and CDR2 YSLEER. The CDR3 sequence is 14 residues long. Trimming removed 0 bases from V and 7 bases from J, with 9 bases in between. Both 60 Vbeta primers and 13 Jbeta primers went into the PCR. The assay was immunoSEQ multiplex PCR, and TCRdb's table has in-frame clones only and misses some. The sample features some 200,000 clones, with 0.75% to 0.85% in its top ten. This receptor was identified in a young woman in good health and CMV-seropositive. The chain uses TRBV4-3 and TRBJ1-4; D gene uncertain. Material for sequencing was PBMCs. The CDR3 sequence is CASSQDTRIEKLFF. CDR3 in DNA: TGCGCCAGCAGCCAAGATACTAGGATTGAAAAACTGTTTTTT.